This record concerns one T cell receptor beta chain sequence. Profiling relied on immunoSEQ multiplex PCR, and the TCRdb table lists in-frame clones only, not all of them. The sample carries roughly 300,000 clones, roughly nine tenths recorded once. The data stem from a study of blood T cell repertoires in COVID-19. Germline V gene sequence: CDR1 SGHVS, CDR2 FQNEAQ. The CDR3 length is 13 residues. V lost 1 base to trimming and J lost 7 bases, with 5 bases between them. This clonotype was sampled from a woman in her twenties or thirties who had recovered from COVID-19. The sample was PBMCs or T cells enriched from blood (not recorded which). The chain links TRBV7-8 to TRBJ1-6; D gene ambiguous. This CDR3 reads CASSLGQNSPLHF. CDR3 coding DNA: TGTGCCAGCAGCTTAGGTCAGAATTCACCCCTCCACTTT.